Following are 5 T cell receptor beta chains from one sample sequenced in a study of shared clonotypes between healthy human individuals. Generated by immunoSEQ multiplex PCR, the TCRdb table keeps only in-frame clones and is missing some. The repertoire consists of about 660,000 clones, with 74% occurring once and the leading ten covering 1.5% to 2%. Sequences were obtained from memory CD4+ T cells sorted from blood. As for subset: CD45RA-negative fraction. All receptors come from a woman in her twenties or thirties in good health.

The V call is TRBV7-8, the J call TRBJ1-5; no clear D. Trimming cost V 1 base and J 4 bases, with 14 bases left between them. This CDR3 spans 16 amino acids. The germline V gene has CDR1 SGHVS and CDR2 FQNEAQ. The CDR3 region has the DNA TGTGCCAGCAGCTTAGAGGGCAGGACTTCTAATCAGCCCCAGCATTTT. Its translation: CASSLEGRTSNQPQHF.

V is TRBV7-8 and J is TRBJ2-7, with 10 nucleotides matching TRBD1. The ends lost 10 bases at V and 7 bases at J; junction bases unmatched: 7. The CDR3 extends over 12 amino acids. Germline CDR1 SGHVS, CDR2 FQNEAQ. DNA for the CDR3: TGTGCCACCAGACAGGGGGCAAAAGAGCAGTACTTC. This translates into CATRQGAKEQYF.

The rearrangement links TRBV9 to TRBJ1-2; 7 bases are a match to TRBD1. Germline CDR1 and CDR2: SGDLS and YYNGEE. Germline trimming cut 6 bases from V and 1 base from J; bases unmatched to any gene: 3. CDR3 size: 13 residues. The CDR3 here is CASTRQGNYGYTF. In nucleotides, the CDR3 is TGTGCCAGCACTAGACAGGGTAACTATGGCTACACCTTC.

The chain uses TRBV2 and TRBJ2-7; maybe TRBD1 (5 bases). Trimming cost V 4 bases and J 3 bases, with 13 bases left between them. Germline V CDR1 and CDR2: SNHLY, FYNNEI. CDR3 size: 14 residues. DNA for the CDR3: TGTGCCAGCAGTGCCCCCGCAGGGAACTACGAGCAGTACTTC. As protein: CASSAPAGNYEQYF.

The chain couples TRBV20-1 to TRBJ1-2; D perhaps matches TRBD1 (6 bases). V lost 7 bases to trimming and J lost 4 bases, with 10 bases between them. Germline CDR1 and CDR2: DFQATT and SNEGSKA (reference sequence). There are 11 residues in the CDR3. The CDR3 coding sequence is TGCAGTGGGGGGGCAAGCTATGGCTACACCTTC. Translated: CSGGASYGYTF.